The clone carrying this T cell receptor (beta chain) has a handful of counts. Original handling: By means of reference gene primer amplification, nucleated cell counts were estimated. Profiling relied on immunoSEQ multiplex PCR, and the TCRdb table lists in-frame clones only, not all of them. V, J and clone size reflect that table, while D and trimming were determined from the DNA. The sample has roughly 200,000 clones, roughly 84% seen once; the top ten hold approximately 30%. The CDR3 runs 13 residues. The germline V gene has CDR1 PRHDT and CDR2 FYEKMQ (reference sequence). V was trimmed by 0 bases and J by 7 bases, leaving 9 bases between them. These data originate in a study of blood T cell repertoires in COVID-19. Study background: T cells, B-cell-depleted T cells, or PBMCs supplied cDNA or gDNA.

This sequence joins TRBV13 and TRBJ1-2; D remains unclear. Sequences were obtained from peripheral blood. The receptor comes from a man aged 35 to 55 with acute or convalescent COVID-19. The CDR3 sequence: CASSLGGVGGYTF. CDR3 in DNA: TGTGCCAGCAGCTTAGGCGGGGTAGGTGGCTACACCTTC. The whole variable domain, filled in from reference TRBV13 and TRBJ1-2, reads AAGVIQSPRHLIKEKRETATLKCYPIPRHDTVYWYQQGPGQDPQFLISFYEKMQSDKGSIPDRFSAQQFSDYHSELNMSSLELGDSALYFCASSLGGVGGYTFGSGTRLTVV.